The clone carrying this T cell receptor (beta chain) turned up a few times. Its antigen is as yet unknown. J gave up 0 bases and V 0 bases, and 4 bases lay outside the gene matches. The germline V gene encodes CDR1 SQVTM and CDR2 ANQGSEA. This CDR3 is built from 16 residues. These data are taken from a study of blood T cells in healthy people across ages. Study-wide findings and caveats: Diversity of TCR beta per million T cells declined in a roughly linear way with age. Naive CD4+ cells and diversity were both higher in long-lived donors than in aged donors.

There were healthy Caucasian individuals from Russia, aged roughly 6 to 90, serving as donors. A second PCR, run for about 7 to 11 cycles, used a sample-barcoded 5' primer plus a J-beta primer mix. A 12-random-nucleotide template-switch adaptor tagged each cDNA molecule. TCRdb itself ran the 5' RACE reads through MiXCR, one entry per CDR3 protein. Among about 1.4 million distinct CDR3 sequences listed, around 59% were seen once. Input material: blood. This TCR derives from a man aged 18-30 years in good health. The V gene is TRBV29-1, the J gene TRBJ2-3; 9 bases are shared with TRBD2. This chain's CDR3 is CSVEDWREGSTDTQYF. The CDR3 DNA reads TGCAGCGTTGAAGATTGGCGGGAGGGGAGCACAGATACGCAGTATTTT.